This is a list of T cell receptor beta chains from one sample in a study of shared clonotypes between healthy human individuals. Method: immunoSEQ multiplex PCR; TCRdb's copy keeps in-frame clones and lacks some. The sample lists about 2.4 million clones, 80% to 95% occurring once. The sequencing input was naive CD4+ T cells from PBMCs. The origin of the receptors is a man in his late teens or twenties in good health. Some clones in this sample may be carry-over from other donors' samples. CDR3s include the opening cysteine and the closing phenylalanine or tryptophan. The order of the fields is V gene, clone size, J gene, CDR3 protein. Size values are once, few and many counts, or a class for expanded clones, and some rows have none.

TRBV15	-	TRBJ1-2	CATSRDVAVSDYGYTF
TRBV11-2	-	TRBJ1-5	CASSPGGTGQPQHF
TRBV25-1	-	TRBJ2-7	CASSEFLGTTRYEQYF
TRBV28	-	TRBJ2-2	CASSFPGNEGGLFF
TRBV7-9	-	TRBJ2-3	CASSFTWRQGAGDTQYF
TRBV7-6	-	TRBJ2-5	CASSRGPGQETQYF
TRBV19	-	TRBJ2-2	CASSIDPNRGLVYTGELFF
TRBV18	-	TRBJ2-7	CASSQTPSYEQYF
TRBV25-1	once	TRBJ2-7	CASSSQGATYEQYF
TRBV10-1	-	TRBJ2-3	CASSDSSGRDTQYF
TRBV28	-	TRBJ1-6	CASSSRAPLHF
TRBV6-5	-	TRBJ1-6	CASSRGGRNNSPLHF
TRBV2	once	TRBJ2-1	CASGGGGSSYNEQFF
TRBV6-6	-	TRBJ2-3	CASSYSGRVTDTQYF
TRBV25-1	-	TRBJ2-2	CASQGSGTGELFF